Listed here are 19 T cell receptor beta chains from one sample, sequenced in a study of T cells in Graves' hyperthyroidism and ophthalmopathy. RNA transcripts yielded amplified TCR beta CDR3 regions. In the first-round RT-PCR of the TCR CDR3, the HTBI primer set was used. TCRdb analysed the multiplex PCR reads with MiXCR anew, one entry per CDR3 protein. The profile shows roughly 170,000 distinct CDR3 sequences, approximately 9% of them singletons. Sequenced input: blood. The receptors derive from a woman between 18 and 29 years old with Graves' hyperthyroidism that later progressed to Graves' ophthalmopathy.

This clonotype was counted at least ten times. The chain has TRBV12-3 or TRBV12-4 and TRBJ2-3, with 8 bases identical to TRBD1. The length of the CDR3 is 18 residues. V was pared by 2 bases and J by 4 bases, with 14 bases of the junction left unmatched. For the CDR3, the DNA is TGTGCCAGCAGTTTAAAAATGTCGTGGACAGGGTCCCCAGATACGCAGTATTTT. Protein sequence: CASSLKMSWTGSPDTQYF.

The V gene is TRBV20-1, the J gene TRBJ2-6; tentative D call: TRBD1 (5 bases). Germline loops: CDR1 DFQATT, CDR2 SNEGSKA (reference sequence). The germline V and J ends were trimmed by 0 bases and 2 bases, with 8 bases remaining between them. The CDR3 loop spans 15 amino acids. The CDR3 spells CSAREPGTGANVLTF. DNA of the CDR3: TGCAGTGCTAGAGAACCAGGGACTGGGGCCAACGTCCTGACTTTC.

This clonotype showed up many times. V and J are TRBV9 and TRBJ1-6; D not certain. Trimming cost V 0 bases and J 7 bases, with 5 bases left between them. The CDR3 length is 13 residues. Germline values: CDR1 SGDLS, CDR2 YYNGEE. The CDR3 reads CASSVDSNSPLHF. Here the CDR3 DNA reads TGTGCCAGCAGCGTAGACAGCAATTCACCCCTCCACTTT.

This chain links TRBV30 with TRBJ2-2, with no clear D. The germline CDR1 and CDR2 sequences are GTSNPN and SVGIG (reference sequence). The germline V and J ends were trimmed by 1 base and 1 base, with 7 bases remaining between them. The CDR3 sequence is 14 residues long. In nucleotides, the CDR3 is TGTGCCTGGAGTGAACACCAGAACACCGGGGAGCTGTTTTTT. This gives the protein CAWSEHQNTGELFF.

Ten or more counts support this clonotype. This chain uses TRBV5-1 with TRBJ2-3; TRBD2 matches at 15 bases. V gave up 4 bases and J gave up 4 bases; unmatched junction bases: 10. Germline CDR1 SGHRS, CDR2 YFSETQ. This CDR3 contains 18 residues. CDR3 in amino acids: CASSPGLAGGLSPDTQYF. The CDR3 DNA sequence: TGCGCCAGCAGCCCGGGACTAGCGGGAGGACTCTCCCCAGATACGCAGTATTTT.

This clonotype was observed a few times. J is TRBJ2-7 and V is TRBV4-1; 16 bases match TRBD2. Germline lookup yields CDR1 MGHRA and CDR2 YSYEKL. With 4 bases clipped from V and 0 bases from J, the junction kept 3 bases outside the gene matches. The CDR3 has 17 amino acids. CDR3 in DNA: TGCGCCAGCAGCCCGGGACTAGCGGGGGGGTCCTCCTACGAGCAGTACTTC. Protein sequence: CASSPGLAGGSSYEQYF.

This clonotype was seen a handful of times. The genes are TRBV5-6 and TRBJ1-5, with D maybe TRBD1 (5 bases). Germline CDR1 SGHDT, CDR2 YYEEEE. The ends were cut back, 3 bases at V and 3 bases at J, with 10 bases in the middle. The CDR3 is 14 amino acids. The chain's CDR3 is CASSSRQLNQPQHF. In nucleotides, the CDR3 is TGTGCCAGCAGCTCGAGACAGCTCAATCAGCCCCAGCATTTT.

This clonotype was counted many times. This chain uses TRBV28 with TRBJ1-2, with TRBD1 matching 8 bases. V trimming: 5 bases; J trimming: 3 bases; junction bases outside the gene matches: 11. CDR1 and CDR2 (germline): MDHEN, SYDVKM. This CDR3 has 16 residues. The CDR3 region is CASSPPRTGMDYGYTF. In DNA form, the CDR3 reads TGTGCCAGCAGTCCCCCCCGGACAGGGATGGACTATGGCTACACCTTC.

The V gene is TRBV7-6, the J gene TRBJ2-7; D may match TRBD1 or TRBD2 (5 bases each). There are 14 residues in the CDR3. Between the trimmed V and J ends, which lost 5 bases and 2 bases, there was a span of 13 bases. Germline V gene data show CDR1 as SGHVS and CDR2 as FNYEAQ. CDR3 residues: CASSPRDAAYEQYF. DNA of the CDR3: TGTGCCAGCAGCCCCCGGGACGCTGCCTACGAGCAGTACTTC.

This clonotype showed up many times. The rearrangement uses TRBV7-8 and TRBJ1-5; maybe TRBD1 (5 bases). This CDR3 has 15 amino acids. Trimming shortened V by 2 bases and J by 7 bases, and 15 bases separated the two germline ends. CDR1 and CDR2 (germline): SGHVS, FQNEAQ. This CDR3 is CASSLSGQGGQPQHF. CDR3 DNA sequence: TGTGCCAGCAGCTTATCGGGGCAGGGAGGGCAGCCCCAGCATTTT.

This clonotype was counted at least ten times. The rearrangement uses TRBV2 and TRBJ1-1; D possibly corresponds to TRBD1 (5 bases). Trimming took 0 bases from V and 1 from J, leaving 12 bases between them. Germline lookup yields CDR1 SNHLY and CDR2 FYNNEI. This CDR3 has 16 amino acids. DNA for the CDR3: TGTGCCAGCAGTGAAGCGCTTCCTGGGGGGAACACTGAAGCTTTCTTT. This sequence encodes CASSEALPGGNTEAFF. The whole variable domain, filled in from reference TRBV2 and TRBJ1-1, reads EPEVTQTPSHQVTQMGQEVILRCVPISNHLYFYWYRQILGQKVEFLVSFYNNEISEKSEIFDDQFSVERPDGSNFTLKIRSTKLEDSAMYFCASSEALPGGNTEAFFGQGTRLTVV.

This rearrangement joins TRBV5-4 to TRBJ2-1; TRBD1 might be the D (6 bases). V was shortened by 4 bases and J by 9 bases, with 14 bases between the two germline ends. Germline values: CDR1 SGHNT, CDR2 YYREEE (reference sequence). CDR3 size: 13 residues. CDR3 sequence (DNA): TGTGCCAGCAGCGCCCCACAGGGACCTGAGCAGTTCTTC. It encodes CASSAPQGPEQFF. Filled out from reference TRBV5-4 and TRBJ2-1, the complete variable domain reads ETGVTQSPTHLIKTRGQQVTLRCSSQSGHNTVSWYQQALGQGPQFIFQYYREEENGRGNFPPRFSGLQFPNYSSELNVNALELDDSALYLCASSAPQGPEQFFGPGTRLTVL.

This clonotype was found many times. J is TRBJ1-1 and V is TRBV6-1, with unresolved D. The CDR3 sequence is 14 residues long. The germline CDR1 and CDR2 sequences are MNHNS and SASEGT. Trimming pared 4 bases from V and 2 bases from J, leaving 11 bases between. The CDR3 DNA reads as TGTGCCAGCAGTGTCTCTGGACTTAACACTGAAGCTTTCTTT. It yields the protein CASSVSGLNTEAFF.

The chain uses TRBV25-1 and TRBJ2-7; 8 bases are shared with TRBD1. The CDR3 consists of 13 residues. J was trimmed by 5 bases and V by 5 bases; bases with no gene match: 5. Per germline, CDR1 MGHDK and CDR2 SYGVNS. This chain's CDR3 is CASSRQGPDEQYF. The CDR3, as DNA: TGTGCCAGCAGTAGACAGGGGCCAGACGAGCAGTACTTC.

This clonotype has a count of ten or more. The rearrangement links TRBV7-8 to TRBJ1-1, with D tentatively TRBD1 (6 bases). The length of the CDR3 is 12 residues. The V gene lost 6 bases and the J gene lost 7 bases, with 12 bases spanning the gap. Looked up from germline, CDR1 is SGHVS and CDR2 is FQNEAQ. CDR3 amino acids: CASRDTGYEAFF. The CDR3 DNA sequence: TGTGCCAGCAGGGACACAGGGTATGAAGCTTTCTTT.

This clonotype has just a few counts. The chain couples TRBV7-4 to TRBJ2-5; the match to TRBD2 covers 12 bases. Looked up from germline, CDR1 is SGHVT and CDR2 is SQSDAQ. The CDR3 is 17 residues long. V shed 1 base, J shed 6 bases, and the junction held 9 bases outside the gene matches. CDR3 DNA: TGTGCCAGCAGCTTAGGCGCTAGCGGGAGGGCCGGGCAGACCCAGTACTTC. Amino acid sequence: CASSLGASGRAGQTQYF.

The sample holds many counts of this clonotype. The rearrangement uses TRBV10-3 and TRBJ2-7; D unresolved. Trimming removed 11 bases from V and 6 bases from J, with 20 bases in between. The CDR3 consists of 13 residues. The V gene's germline CDR1 is ENHRY and CDR2 SYGVKD. The DNA for the CDR3 is TGTGCCTCCCACGGCGACTCTACCTTCGAGCAGTACTTC. Translation gives CASHGDSTFEQYF.

This clonotype turned up a few times. The rearrangement links TRBV18 to TRBJ2-5, with 8 bases matching TRBD2. The CDR3 runs 14 residues. Germline CDR1 is KGHSH and CDR2 is LQKENI. V lost 7 bases, J lost 7 bases, and 11 bases stayed unmatched. The CDR3 region is CASYLSGSRGTQYF. The CDR3 nucleotides are TGTGCCAGCTACCTAAGCGGGAGCAGGGGGACCCAGTACTTC.

This clonotype was seen many times. This chain connects TRBV7-9 to TRBJ2-1; tentative D call: TRBD2 (6 bases). The CDR3 is 18 residues long. The V gene lost 5 bases and the J gene lost 6 bases, with 26 bases spanning the gap. CDR1 and CDR2 from the germline V gene are SEHNR and FQNEAQ (reference sequence). Here the CDR3 reads CASSLAHPGAGLGNEQFF. The CDR3 DNA follows: TGTGCCAGCAGCCTTGCACACCCCGGGGCGGGGCTCGGCAATGAGCAGTTCTTC.